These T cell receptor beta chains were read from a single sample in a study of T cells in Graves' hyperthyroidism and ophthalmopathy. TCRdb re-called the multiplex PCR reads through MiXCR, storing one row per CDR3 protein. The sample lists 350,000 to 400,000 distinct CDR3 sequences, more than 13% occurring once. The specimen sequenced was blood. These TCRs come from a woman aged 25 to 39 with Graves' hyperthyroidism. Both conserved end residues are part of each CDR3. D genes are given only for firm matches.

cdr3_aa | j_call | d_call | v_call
CASSQEGEDNEQFF | TRBJ2-1 | NA | TRBV4-2
CASSPTASIHEQFF | TRBJ2-1 | NA | TRBV18
CASNSRLAGSREQYF | TRBJ2-7 | TRBD2 | TRBV5-1
CASSLVLAGSYEQYF | TRBJ2-7 | TRBD2 | TRBV11-2
CSAGTGGGWNGELFF | TRBJ2-2 | TRBD1 | TRBV20-1
CASSPYDSNSPLHF | TRBJ1-6 | NA | TRBV18
CASSFTGQSNEKLFF | TRBJ1-4 | TRBD1 | TRBV5-1
CASSPIAGGPYNEQFF | TRBJ2-1 | TRBD2 | TRBV5-1
CSARSPSSNEQFF | TRBJ2-1 | NA | TRBV20-1
CASSVGTGNYGYTF | TRBJ1-2 | NA | TRBV9
CASSPPGGLRDTQYF | TRBJ2-3 | TRBD2 | TRBV7-2
CASSPRTGTTQETQYF | TRBJ2-5 | TRBD1 | TRBV27
CSVVSKTYEQYF | TRBJ2-7 | NA | TRBV29-1
CSASKTGSPYEQYF | TRBJ2-7 | NA | TRBV20-1
CSARGQLGEQYF | TRBJ2-7 | NA | TRBV20-1
CAIRSTRLEQFF | TRBJ2-1 | NA | TRBV10-3
CASRMVEQGGRHEQYF | TRBJ2-7 | TRBD1 | TRBV6-1
CSARVIGERGYNEQFF | TRBJ2-1 | TRBD2 | TRBV20-1
CSARPGGGRYTGELFF | TRBJ2-2 | NA | TRBV20-1
CASSPRTGGDEQFF | TRBJ2-1 | NA | TRBV18
CATSDWGSTDTQYF | TRBJ2-3 | NA | TRBV24-1
CASSEGQGYYGYTF | TRBJ1-2 | TRBD1 | TRBV6-1
CASSPGGVDQYF | TRBJ2-5 | TRBD2 | TRBV7-9
CSARDLQGHQHF | TRBJ1-5 | NA | TRBV20-1
CATNRKGNTGELFF | TRBJ2-2 | NA | TRBV6-1
CASRPNTDYYYGYTF | TRBJ1-2 | NA | TRBV5-1
CASSSLLRSTDTQYF | TRBJ2-3 | NA | TRBV28
CASSSPGEGETQYF | TRBJ2-5 | NA | TRBV5-1
CASSLSASGNIQYF | TRBJ2-4 | NA | TRBV7-2
CASSFEMGQDEQFF | TRBJ2-1 | TRBD1 | TRBV7-2
CASKAGGDYNEQFF | TRBJ2-1 | TRBD1 | TRBV25-1
CASSLRRYLNEQYF | TRBJ2-7 | NA | TRBV5-8
CASSPGGSRNTEAFF | TRBJ1-1 | NA | TRBV3-1
CASSLDGGGDTQYF | TRBJ2-3 | NA | TRBV7-7
CASSQVGGAQPQHF | TRBJ1-5 | TRBD1 | TRBV4-1
CASSPTSGYNTGELFF | TRBJ2-2 | TRBD2 | TRBV5-1
CASSSIAVPYEQYF | TRBJ2-7 | NA | TRBV7-9
CSASGSASGRARETQYF | TRBJ2-5 | TRBD2 | TRBV20-1
CASSQEPPGRPETQYF | TRBJ2-5 | NA | TRBV4-1
CASSSGLGNNEQFF | TRBJ2-1 | NA | TRBV11-2
CASRHRGGGWEQFF | TRBJ2-1 | NA | TRBV28
CSAKGRDHGYTF | TRBJ1-2 | NA | TRBV20-1
CSASPGGNSNQPQHF | TRBJ1-5 | NA | TRBV20-1
CASSLFQVGGNTIYF | TRBJ1-3 | NA | TRBV28
CASSQAPGTPYNEQFF | TRBJ2-1 | NA | TRBV4-1
CASSSDGRLADTQYF | TRBJ2-3 | NA | TRBV6-2/TRBV6-3
CASSEAVGRVADLAKNSQYF | TRBJ2-4 | NA | TRBV6-1